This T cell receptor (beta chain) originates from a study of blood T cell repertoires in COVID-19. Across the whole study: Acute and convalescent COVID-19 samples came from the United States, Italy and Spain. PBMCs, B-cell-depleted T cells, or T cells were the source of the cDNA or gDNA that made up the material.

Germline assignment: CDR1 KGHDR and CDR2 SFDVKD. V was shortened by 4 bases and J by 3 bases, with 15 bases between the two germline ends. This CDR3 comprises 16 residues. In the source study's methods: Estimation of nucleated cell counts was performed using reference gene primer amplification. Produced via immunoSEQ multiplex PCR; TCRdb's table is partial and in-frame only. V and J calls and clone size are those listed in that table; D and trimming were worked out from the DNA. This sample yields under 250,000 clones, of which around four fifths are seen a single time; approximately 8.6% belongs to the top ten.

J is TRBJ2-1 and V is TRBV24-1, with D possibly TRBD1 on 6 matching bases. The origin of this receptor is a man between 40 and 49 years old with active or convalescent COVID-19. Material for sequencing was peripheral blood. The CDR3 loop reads CATSDNTGKNYNEQFF. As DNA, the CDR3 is TGTGCCACCAGTGACAATACAGGGAAAAACTACAATGAGCAGTTCTTC.